This T cell receptor (beta chain) came from a study of cytomegalovirus exposure and HLA in healthy donors. Points from the study as a whole: The listing of roughly 160 TCR beta chains classed them as cytomegalovirus-associated. Rarity marked most TCR sequences, yet some public TCRs occurred in many donors. The study carried out a later analysis of TCR beta sequences. It associated 15,000 to 20,000 of them with specific HLA alleles at a false discovery rate of 0.05. Fewer N-insertions (relative to the roughly 730-donor mean) were reportedly seen in an Asian-associated ancestry cluster in a later analysis.

V dropped 3 bases and J dropped 0; count of bases not matched to a gene: 14. The CDR3 is made up of 20 amino acids. The V gene's germline CDR1 is MDHEN and CDR2 SYDVKM. A word on this clone: Its antigen remains unknown.

The PCR employed 60 Vbeta primers together with 13 Jbeta primers. Using immunoSEQ multiplex PCR, the repertoire was profiled, and TCRdb retains in-frame clones only, with some absent. The data show about 170,000 clones, with over 75% seen just once and 1% held by the top ten. What was sequenced was PBMCs. This sequence originates from a woman aged 50 to 60 in good health and CMV-seropositive. The rearrangement joins TRBV28 to TRBJ1-6; 7 positions match TRBD1. CDR3 residues: CASSFPRTGQTSSYNSPLHF. The CDR3 DNA reads as TGTGCCAGCAGTTTCCCTCGGACAGGCCAGACTAGCTCCTATAATTCACCCCTCCACTTT.